This is a list of T cell receptor beta chains from one sample in a study of control samples from healthy donors and cancer patients. Measured with immunoSEQ multiplex PCR; TCRdb has only the in-frame clones, and not every one. There are roughly 150,000 clones in the sample; around nine tenths occur only once, and approximately 0.7% lies in the top ten. Input material: blood. These receptors all stem from a woman between 25 and 40 years old in good health. The CDR3 runs from the conserved cysteine through the conserved F or W. A D gene is named only where the DNA matches it firmly. Where a row states a size, it is once, few, many or the class of an expanded clone; other rows omit it.

V,J,size,D,DNA,CDR3
TRBV7-3,TRBJ2-1,NA,TRBD2,TGTGCCAGCAGCTTCTCGACTAGCGGACCCTACAATGAGCAGTTCTTC,CASSFSTSGPYNEQFF
TRBV6-5,TRBJ2-5,NA,TRBD2,TGTGCCAGCAGTTACAGGGGACTAGCGGAAGAGACCCAGTACTTC,CASSYRGLAEETQYF
TRBV24-1,TRBJ2-2,NA,NA,TGTGCCACCAGTATCGGGGGAATCGGGGAGCTGTTTTTT,CATSIGGIGELFF
TRBV6-5,TRBJ2-5,NA,TRBD2,TGTGCCAGCGGGGGGAGGGCCCAAGAGACCCAGTACTTC,CASGGRAQETQYF
TRBV19,TRBJ1-1,NA,NA,TGTGCCAGTGCCCAGGGGAACACTGAAGCTTTCTTT,CASAQGNTEAFF
TRBV6-6,TRBJ2-5,once,NA,TGTGCCAGCAGTGGATCGAGGACACTGCAAACGAGGGAGACCCAGTACTTC,CASSGSRTLQTRETQYF
TRBV30,TRBJ2-1,once,NA,TGTGCCTGGGGACTGTCTTCGGGGGCCTACAATGAGCAGTTCTTC,CAWGLSSGAYNEQFF
TRBV28,TRBJ2-3,NA,TRBD1,TGTGCCAGCAGTTGGTCCTTTAGGGGGCCCACAGATACGCAGTATTTT,CASSWSFRGPTDTQYF
TRBV2,TRBJ1-4,NA,NA,TGTGCCAGCACAGGGGCTAATACAGAAAAACTGTTTTTT,CASTGANTEKLFF
TRBV5-1,TRBJ2-1,NA,NA,TGCGCCAGCAGCTTGGTAGCTGGGGGCAACAATGAGCAGTTCTTC,CASSLVAGGNNEQFF
TRBV30,TRBJ2-1,NA,TRBD2,TGTGCCTGGACCCTAGCGGGATTAGGTGAGCAGTTCTTC,CAWTLAGLGEQFF
TRBV28,TRBJ2-7,NA,TRBD1,TGTGCCAGCAGTGCGGGACAGGGGGCCTACGAGCAGTACTTC,CASSAGQGAYEQYF
TRBV28,TRBJ1-3,NA,NA,TGTGCTGTCGATTCCGTTAACTCTGGAAACACCATATATTTT,CAVDSVNSGNTIYF
TRBV9,TRBJ1-1,NA,NA,TGTGCCAGCAGCCCTAGACAGCTCCCGGGGACTGAAGCTTTCTTT,CASSPRQLPGTEAFF
TRBV7-2,TRBJ2-5,NA,NA,TGTGCCAGCAGCTTAATCCGGGAAAGGGGCCAAGAGACCCAGTACTTC,CASSLIRERGQETQYF
TRBV6-6,TRBJ2-5,NA,TRBD1,TGTGCCAGCAGTGCGGGGACAGGCCAAGAGACCCAGTACTTC,CASSAGTGQETQYF
TRBV6-5,TRBJ2-3,NA,NA,TGTGCCAGCAGCAGGCGGGGACGGAGCACAGATACGCAGTATTTT,CASSRRGRSTDTQYF
TRBV9,TRBJ2-7,NA,TRBD1,TGTGCCAGCAGCGTAGGGACAGGGGACGAGCAGTACTTC,CASSVGTGDEQYF
TRBV3-1/TRBV3-2,TRBJ1-5,NA,NA,TGTGCCAGCAGCCAAGCCCCGGGGGTAACCAATCAGCCCCAGCATTTT,CASSQAPGVTNQPQHF
TRBV19,TRBJ1-5,NA,TRBD1,TGTGCCAGTAATCAGGGGACAGGGGCCTCCCTGAGCAATCAGCCCCAGCATTTT,CASNQGTGASLSNQPQHF
TRBV28,TRBJ2-7,few,NA,TGTGCCAGCAGCCCCAGCGGGCGGAGCTCCTACGAGCAGTACTTC,CASSPSGRSSYEQYF
TRBV5-4,TRBJ1-2,NA,NA,TGTGCCAGCAGTTCGATGGGGACCTATGGCTACACCTTC,CASSSMGTYGYTF
TRBV19,TRBJ1-1,NA,NA,TGTGCCAGTAGTATTGGCCGGGACACTGAAGCTTTCTTT,CASSIGRDTEAFF
TRBV4-1,TRBJ1-5,NA,NA,TGCGCCAGCAGCCAAGATTGGGGAATGGAACAGCCCCAGCATTTT,CASSQDWGMEQPQHF
TRBV7-9,TRBJ2-1,once,TRBD2,TGTGCCAGCAGCTTAGTAGGGACTAGCGGGAGGGCCATCTACAATGAGCAGTTCTTC,CASSLVGTSGRAIYNEQFF
TRBV10-3,TRBJ2-1,NA,NA,TGTGCCATCAGTGAGCCCACGGAGGGGGCTAGCTCCTACAATGAGCAGTTCTTC,CAISEPTEGASSYNEQFF
TRBV27,TRBJ2-3,NA,NA,TGTGCCAGCAGTTTATGGGGGGCTGCTGGTTTCACAGATACGCAGTATTTT,CASSLWGAAGFTDTQYF
TRBV7-2,TRBJ1-2,NA,NA,TGTGCCAGCAGCTCCTCGATTGTTATGGCCTTC,CASSSSIVMAF
TRBV6-5,TRBJ1-6,NA,NA,TGTGCCAGCAGTCGGGGGTCTGGGTCAAATTCACCCCTCCACTTT,CASSRGSGSNSPLHF
TRBV28,TRBJ1-6,NA,TRBD1,TGTGCCAGCAGGGGGGGACAGGCCGGTTCACCCCTCCACTTT,CASRGGQAGSPLHF
TRBV18,TRBJ2-2,NA,TRBD1,TGTGCCAGCTCGCCCAGGGGGATGGACACCGGGGAGCTGTTTTTT,CASSPRGMDTGELFF
TRBV4-2,TRBJ2-2,NA,NA,TGTGCCAGCAGCCAACCCACCCTTAGGAGGGGCGGGGAGCTGTTTTTT,CASSQPTLRRGGELFF
TRBV12-5,TRBJ2-1,NA,NA,TGTGCTAGTGGCTGGCAGGGAGGACGAAGCTCCTACAATGAGCAGTTCTTC,CASGWQGGRSSYNEQFF
TRBV7-9,TRBJ1-4,NA,NA,TGTGCCAGCAGCCCGAATGGGGGGAATGAAAAACTGTTTTTT,CASSPNGGNEKLFF
TRBV5-1,TRBJ2-5,NA,NA,TGCGCCAGCAGTTGGGACCAAGAGACCCAGTACTTC,CASSWDQETQYF
TRBV19,TRBJ1-1,NA,NA,TGTGCCAGTAGTATGGGGATGGGGACTGAAGCTTTCTTT,CASSMGMGTEAFF
TRBV6-6,TRBJ2-1,NA,NA,TGTGCCAGCAGTCTGACATACAATGAGCAGTTCTTC,CASSLTYNEQFF
TRBV4-3,TRBJ2-2,NA,TRBD2,TGCGCCAGCAGCCGCGGGCGGGAGGGCGGGGAGCTGTTTTTT,CASSRGREGGELFF
TRBV5-4,TRBJ2-1,NA,TRBD2,TGTGCCAGCAGTCCCAGCGGGAGTGCGAATGAGCAGTTCTTC,CASSPSGSANEQFF
TRBV7-2,TRBJ2-7,NA,TRBD2,TGTGCCAGCAGCTTAGCGACTAGCGGGAGCGAGCAGTACTTC,CASSLATSGSEQYF
TRBV19,TRBJ1-6,NA,NA,TGTGCCAGTAGTATCGGACGGGACTATAATTCACCCCTCCACTTT,CASSIGRDYNSPLHF